This T cell receptor (beta chain) derives from a study of T cell changes during pregnancy in multiple sclerosis. Using immunoSEQ multiplex PCR, the repertoire was profiled, and TCRdb retains in-frame clones only, with some absent. The table lists about 40,000 clones, just over 90% of them singletons. CDR1 and CDR2 from the germline V gene are MNHEY and SMNVEV (reference sequence). The length of the CDR3 is 17 residues. Trimming removed 8 bases at V and 2 bases at J, with 25 bases between. Sequenced here: peripheral blood, sampled before pregnancy. The clonotype originates from a female donor with multiple sclerosis, enrolled in a pregnancy study. J is TRBJ2-7 and V is TRBV27; TRBD2 might be the D (6 bases). This CDR3 reads CASSGFTGGKLAYEQYF. The CDR3 nucleotides read TGTGCCAGCTCAGGATTCACGGGCGGGAAACTAGCCTACGAGCAGTACTTC.